Each of the 22 T cell receptor beta chains below was sequenced from the same sample in a study of blood T cell repertoires in COVID-19. Using immunoSEQ multiplex PCR, the repertoire was profiled, and TCRdb retains in-frame clones only, with some absent. The table shows 250,000 to 300,000 clones, with 75% to 90% occurring only once. Input material: peripheral blood. These receptors were taken from a woman in her seventies with acute or convalescent COVID-19.

This chain joins TRBV7-9 and TRBJ2-7; 7 bases line up with TRBD1. CDR1 SEHNR and CDR2 FQNEAQ come from the germline V gene (reference sequence). V shed 4 bases, J shed 7 bases, and the junction held 19 bases outside the gene matches. The CDR3 is made up of 17 amino acids. In DNA form, the CDR3 reads TGTGCCAGCAGCTCGCCGACTGGACAGGCCGCAGGGGGAGAGCAGTACTTC. This gives the protein CASSSPTGQAAGGEQYF.

The CDR3 DNA reads TGTGCCAGCAAGTGGGGCAGGTCGAACACTGAAGCTTTCTTT. Residues: CASKWGRSNTEAFF. The chain has TRBV2 and TRBJ1-1, with D possibly being TRBD1 (5 bases). There are 14 residues in the CDR3. Trimming pared 7 bases from V and 1 base from J, leaving 13 bases between. Germline CDR1 and CDR2: SNHLY and FYNNEI.

CDR3 DNA: TGTGCCAGCAGCCCCGGGGTAGGAGCGGGGACGTACGAGCAGTACTTC. Its protein is CASSPGVGAGTYEQYF. This chain connects TRBV11-3 to TRBJ2-7; TRBD2 aligns across 7 bases. V was clipped by 5 bases and J by 4 bases; unmatched bases: 14. The CDR3 is 16 residues long. CDR1 SGHNT and CDR2 YENEEA come from the germline V gene.

This sequence joins TRBV19 and TRBJ1-1, with 7 positions matching TRBD1. Germline V lookup: CDR1 LNHDA, CDR2 SQIVND (reference sequence). J lost 3 bases, V lost 6 bases, and 13 bases had no gene match. This CDR3 is built from 16 residues. CDR3 region: CASSPRGGGGYTEAFF. Here the CDR3 DNA reads TGTGCCAGTAGCCCCCGAGGAGGGGGCGGTTACACTGAAGCTTTCTTT.

V is TRBV11-1 and J is TRBJ1-2, with D possibly being TRBD1 (5 bases). V dropped 4 bases and J dropped 2 bases, with 8 bases sitting between them. The CDR3 is 13 amino acids. CDR1 and CDR2 from the germline V gene are SGHAT and FQDESV (reference sequence). CDR3 protein: CASSSRGNYGYTF. CDR3 coding DNA: TGTGCCAGCAGCTCCCGGGGGAACTATGGCTACACCTTC.

The gene calls are TRBV12-3 or TRBV12-4 and TRBJ1-4; 9 bases agree with TRBD1. The CDR3 has 13 amino acids. The ends lost 4 bases at V and 8 bases at J; junction bases unmatched: 2. CDR3 coding DNA: TGTGCCAGCAGTTGGGACAGGGACGAAAAACTGTTTTTT. It codes for CASSWDRDEKLFF.

The rearrangement joins TRBV30 to TRBJ2-2, with 7 bases that match TRBD2. CDR3 size: 11 residues. V lost 7 bases and J lost 6; bases outside the gene matches: 2. The V gene's germline CDR1 is GTSNPN and CDR2 SVGIG (reference sequence). The CDR3: CASRGAGELFF. CDR3 coding DNA: TGTGCCTCCCGGGGGGCCGGGGAGCTGTTTTTT.

The chain combines TRBV7-9 with TRBJ2-3; 12 bases match TRBD2. V dropped 4 bases and J dropped 1; count of bases not matched to a gene: 3. The CDR3 extends over 16 amino acids. Germline CDR1 and CDR2: SEHNR and FQNEAQ (reference sequence). The CDR3 region is CASSWGLAGRTDTQYF. CDR3 DNA: TGTGCCAGCAGCTGGGGACTAGCGGGCCGCACAGATACGCAGTATTTT.

This clone was picked up one time. The gene calls are TRBV19 and TRBJ2-7; maybe TRBD2 (6 bases). This CDR3 is built from 14 residues. The ends were cut back, 4 bases at V and 4 bases at J, with 14 bases in the middle. The V gene's germline CDR1 is LNHDA and CDR2 SQIVND (reference sequence). This chain's CDR3 is CASSTWNGGYEQYF. For the CDR3, the DNA is TGTGCCAGTAGTACGTGGAACGGAGGGTACGAGCAGTACTTC.

This chain connects TRBV2 to TRBJ1-6, with TRBD1 as a possible D gene (5 bases). V gave up 5 bases and J gave up 7 bases, with 15 bases separating them. The CDR3 runs 15 residues. Germline loops: CDR1 SNHLY, CDR2 FYNNEI. The CDR3 sequence is CASSRGGTENSPLHF. CDR3 sequence (DNA): TGTGCCAGCAGTAGGGGAGGGACGGAGAATTCACCCCTCCACTTT.

This rearrangement joins TRBV4-1 to TRBJ2-5; D may be TRBD2 (5 bases). Germline assignment: CDR1 MGHRA and CDR2 YSYEKL. This CDR3 is 14 amino acids long. The V end lost 1 base, the J end lost 5 bases, and 11 bases lay between the germline ends. CDR3 residues: CASSQGTEWETQYF. The CDR3 DNA sequence: TGCGCCAGCAGCCAAGGGACTGAGTGGGAGACCCAGTACTTC.

This clone was counted between two and nine times. The J gene is TRBJ2-1, the V gene TRBV5-4, with TRBD2 identical over 8 bases. The V gene end was trimmed by 6 bases and the J gene end by 2 bases; junction bases not matched to a gene: 10. The germline V gene has CDR1 SGHNT and CDR2 YYREEE (reference sequence). The CDR3 length is 16 residues. The CDR3 region is CASTPGGGSTYNEQFF. The CDR3 nucleotides are TGTGCCAGCACCCCGGGGGGGGGAAGCACCTACAATGAGCAGTTCTTC. Based on the CDR3 plus reference TRBV5-4 and TRBJ2-1, the full variable domain is ETGVTQSPTHLIKTRGQQVTLRCSSQSGHNTVSWYQQALGQGPQFIFQYYREEENGRGNFPPRFSGLQFPNYSSELNVNALELDDSALYLCASTPGGGSTYNEQFFGPGTRLTVL.

The gene calls are TRBV5-5 and TRBJ1-5; D remains ambiguous. Between the trimmed V and J ends, which lost 0 bases and 3 bases, there was a span of 10 bases. The germline V gene encodes CDR1 SGHKS and CDR2 YYEKEE (reference sequence). CDR3 length: 15 amino acids. The CDR3 is CASSLEPFLNQPQHF. CDR3 sequence (DNA): TGTGCCAGCAGCTTGGAGCCGTTTCTCAATCAGCCCCAGCATTTT.

This rearrangement joins TRBV7-9 to TRBJ2-3, with a tentative D call TRBD1 (5 bases). This CDR3 comprises 15 residues. Germline loops: CDR1 SEHNR, CDR2 FQNEAQ (reference sequence). V lost 5 bases and J lost 0, with 12 bases in between. CDR3 in DNA: TGTGCCAGCAGCCACGACAGCACCAGCACAGATACGCAGTATTTT. Encoded protein: CASSHDSTSTDTQYF.

This clone occurred once. The genes are TRBV30 and TRBJ1-2; 11 bases line up with TRBD1. With 5 bases clipped from V and 11 bases from J, the junction kept 7 bases outside the gene matches. The germline gives CDR1 GTSNPN, CDR2 SVGIG (reference sequence). This CDR3 region has 12 residues. Written as DNA, the CDR3 is TGTGCCTGGGCCGCGGACAGGGGGCTGTACACCTTC. Protein: CAWAADRGLYTF.

The gene calls are TRBV20-1 and TRBJ2-1; TRBD1 is a possible D gene (6 bases). The ends were cut back, 3 bases at V and 0 bases at J, with 18 bases in the middle. This CDR3 is 17 amino acids long. CDR1 DFQATT and CDR2 SNEGSKA come from the germline V gene (reference sequence). The CDR3 loop reads CSASSSRGLSSYNEQFF. The CDR3 nucleotides read TGCAGTGCTAGTAGCAGCAGGGGCCTAAGCTCCTACAATGAGCAGTTCTTC.

In this sample, this clone turned up once. This sequence joins TRBV6-5 and TRBJ1-2; no definite D call. The ends were cut back, 7 bases at V and 8 bases at J, with 14 bases in the middle. Per the germline V gene, CDR1 is MNHEY and CDR2 is SVGAGI. The CDR3 totals 12 residues. The CDR3: CASTKDEGGYTF. The CDR3 nucleotides read TGTGCCAGCACAAAGGACGAGGGAGGCTACACCTTC.

This clone has a handful of counts. This chain connects TRBV13 to TRBJ1-5; D uncertain. Germline CDR1 and CDR2: PRHDT and FYEKMQ (reference sequence). The CDR3 loop spans 14 amino acids. The V and J ends lost 0 bases and 6 bases respectively, with 9 bases between them. The CDR3 reads CASSLGASRQPQHF. For the CDR3, the DNA is TGTGCCAGCAGCTTAGGGGCATCCCGTCAGCCCCAGCATTTT.

This chain uses TRBV29-1 with TRBJ1-2, with D tentatively TRBD1 (5 bases). The CDR3 has 11 residues. V shed 6 bases and J shed 1 base, with 6 bases lying between them. Germline CDR1 is SQVTM and CDR2 is ANQGSEA. CDR3 loop: CSVGGNYGYTF. The DNA for the CDR3 is TGCAGCGTGGGGGGTAACTATGGCTACACCTTC. Looking up the rest from reference TRBV29-1 and TRBJ1-2 gives the full variable domain: SAVISQKPSRDICQRGTSLTIQCQVDSQVTMMFWYRQQPGQSLTLIATANQGSEATYESGFVIDKFPISRPNLTFSTLTVSNMSPEDSSIYLCSVGGNYGYTFGSGTRLTVV.

The J gene is TRBJ1-3, the V gene TRBV10-1, with D maybe TRBD1 (5 bases). This CDR3 comprises 12 residues. Germline CDR1 is WNHNN and CDR2 is SYGVQD (reference sequence). V was trimmed by 7 bases and J by 2 bases, leaving 6 bases between them. CDR3 sequence reads: CASKGAGNTIYF. The DNA for the CDR3 is TGCGCCAGCAAAGGGGCTGGAAACACCATATATTTT.

This chain connects TRBV24-1 to TRBJ1-4; no firm D call. Germline CDR1 reads KGHDR; CDR2 reads SFDVKD. Trimming cost V 4 bases and J 10 bases, with 15 bases left between them. This CDR3 has 14 residues. The DNA of the CDR3 is TGTGCCACCAGTGACCCGCCGTCCCGGTTAAAACTGTTTTTT. Its protein is CATSDPPSRLKLFF.

This clone appeared a single time. The chain employs TRBV29-1 and TRBJ1-1; TRBD1 agrees at 7 bases. Losses at the gene ends were 5 bases for V and 1 base for J; bases not matched to a gene: 4. CDR3 length: 13 amino acids. Germline CDR1 SQVTM, CDR2 ANQGSEA. In DNA form, the CDR3 reads TGCAGCGTTCAGACAGGGAAGAACACTGAAGCTTTCTTT. Protein product: CSVQTGKNTEAFF. The full variable domain, rest sourced from reference TRBV29-1 and TRBJ1-1, is SAVISQKPSRDICQRGTSLTIQCQVDSQVTMMFWYRQQPGQSLTLIATANQGSEATYESGFVIDKFPISRPNLTFSTLTVSNMSPEDSSIYLCSVQTGKNTEAFFGQGTRLTVV.